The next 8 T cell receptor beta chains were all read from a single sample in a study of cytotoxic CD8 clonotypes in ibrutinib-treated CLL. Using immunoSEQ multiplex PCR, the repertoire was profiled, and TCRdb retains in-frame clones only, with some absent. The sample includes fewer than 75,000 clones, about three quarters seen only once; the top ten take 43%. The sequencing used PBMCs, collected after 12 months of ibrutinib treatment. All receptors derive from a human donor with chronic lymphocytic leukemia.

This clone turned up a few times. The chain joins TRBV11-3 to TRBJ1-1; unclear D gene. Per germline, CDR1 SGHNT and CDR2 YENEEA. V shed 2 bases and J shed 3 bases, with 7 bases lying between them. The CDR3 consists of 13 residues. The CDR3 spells CASSLYTDTEAFF. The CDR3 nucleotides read TGTGCCAGCAGCTTATACACGGACACTGAAGCTTTCTTT.

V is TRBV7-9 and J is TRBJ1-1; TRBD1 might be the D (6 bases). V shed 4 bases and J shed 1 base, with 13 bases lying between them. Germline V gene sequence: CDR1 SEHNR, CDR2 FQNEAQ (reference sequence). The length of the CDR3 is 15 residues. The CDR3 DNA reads TGTGCCAGCAGCTCTACCCCGACAGGGAACACTGAAGCTTTCTTT. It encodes CASSSTPTGNTEAFF.

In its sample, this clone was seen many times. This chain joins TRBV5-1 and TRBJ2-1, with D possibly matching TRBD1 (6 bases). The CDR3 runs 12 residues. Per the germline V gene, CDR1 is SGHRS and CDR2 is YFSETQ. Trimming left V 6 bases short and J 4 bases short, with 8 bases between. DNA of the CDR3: TGCGCCAGCAAGGACAGTTACAATGAGCAGTTCTTC. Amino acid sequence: CASKDSYNEQFF.

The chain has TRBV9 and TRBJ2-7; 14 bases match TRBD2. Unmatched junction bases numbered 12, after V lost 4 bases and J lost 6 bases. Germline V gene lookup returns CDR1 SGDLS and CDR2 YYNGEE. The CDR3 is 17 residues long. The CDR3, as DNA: TGTGCCAGCAGCCCCGGGACTAGCGGGAGCGGGGGCGGCGAGCAGTACTTC. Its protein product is CASSPGTSGSGGGEQYF.

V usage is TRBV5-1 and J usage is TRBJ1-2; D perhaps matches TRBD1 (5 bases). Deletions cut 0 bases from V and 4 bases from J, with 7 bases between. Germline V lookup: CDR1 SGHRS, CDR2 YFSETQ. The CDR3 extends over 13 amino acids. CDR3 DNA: TGCGCCAGCAGCTTGGACGGGGGCTATGGCTACACCTTC. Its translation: CASSLDGGYGYTF. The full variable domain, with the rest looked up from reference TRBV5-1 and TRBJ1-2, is KAGVTQTPRYLIKTRGQQVTLSCSPISGHRSVSWYQQTPGQGLQFLFEYFSETQRNKGNFPGRFSGRQFSNSRSEMNVSTLELGDSALYLCASSLDGGYGYTFGSGTRLTVV.

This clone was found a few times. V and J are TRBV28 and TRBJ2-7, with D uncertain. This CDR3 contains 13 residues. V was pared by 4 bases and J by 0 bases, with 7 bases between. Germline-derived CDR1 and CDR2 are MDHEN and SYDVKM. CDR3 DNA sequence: TGTGCCAGCAGTTCGGCGGACTCCTACGAGCAGTACTTC. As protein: CASSSADSYEQYF.

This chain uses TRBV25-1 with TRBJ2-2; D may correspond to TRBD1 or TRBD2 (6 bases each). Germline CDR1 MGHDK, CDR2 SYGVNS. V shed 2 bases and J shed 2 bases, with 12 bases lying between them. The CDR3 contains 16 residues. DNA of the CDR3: TGTGCCAGCAGTGAACGGGGGCTGGAAAACACCGGGGAGCTGTTTTTT. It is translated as CASSERGLENTGELFF.

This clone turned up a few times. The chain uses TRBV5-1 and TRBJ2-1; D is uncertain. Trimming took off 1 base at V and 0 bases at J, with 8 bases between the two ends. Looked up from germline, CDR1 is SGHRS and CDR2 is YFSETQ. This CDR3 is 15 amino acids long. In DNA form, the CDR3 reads TGCGCCAGCAGCTTGCAGGCGAGCTCCTACAATGAGCAGTTCTTC. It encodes CASSLQASSYNEQFF.